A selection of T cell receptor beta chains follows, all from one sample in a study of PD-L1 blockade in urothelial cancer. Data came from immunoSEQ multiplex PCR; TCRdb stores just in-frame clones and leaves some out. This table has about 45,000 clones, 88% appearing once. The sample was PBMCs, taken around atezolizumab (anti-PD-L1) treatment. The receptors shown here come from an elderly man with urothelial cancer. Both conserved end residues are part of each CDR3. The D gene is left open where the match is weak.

CDR3 protein: CASSEIQGQGYGYTF
D gene: -
J gene: TRBJ1-2
V gene: TRBV2

CDR3 protein: CASSYSLTGGYEQYF
D gene: TRBD1
J gene: TRBJ2-7
V gene: TRBV6-5

CDR3 protein: CASSLGRSTDTQYF
D gene: -
J gene: TRBJ2-3
V gene: TRBV11-2

CDR3 protein: CATAGGVSTDTQYF
D gene: TRBD2
J gene: TRBJ2-3
V gene: TRBV28

CDR3 protein: CASPGQGEGSSYEQYF
D gene: TRBD1
J gene: TRBJ2-7
V gene: TRBV27

CDR3 protein: CSVGSREYNEQFF
D gene: -
J gene: TRBJ2-1
V gene: TRBV29-1

CDR3 protein: CASSLVQGGTYGYTF
D gene: TRBD1
J gene: TRBJ1-2
V gene: TRBV7-9

CDR3 protein: CASSYSWQFNTEAFF
D gene: -
J gene: TRBJ1-1
V gene: TRBV6-5

CDR3 protein: CASSIGTRNTGELFF
D gene: -
J gene: TRBJ2-2
V gene: TRBV19

CDR3 protein: CSVHRQGNEQYF
D gene: -
J gene: TRBJ2-7
V gene: TRBV29-1

CDR3 protein: CASRQDRGVAGELFF
D gene: TRBD1
J gene: TRBJ2-2
V gene: TRBV28

CDR3 protein: CASSQTGGDSYEQYF
D gene: -
J gene: TRBJ2-7
V gene: TRBV4-1

CDR3 protein: CASSSSQRGPLAEQFF
D gene: TRBD2
J gene: TRBJ2-1
V gene: TRBV28

CDR3 protein: CASSKRGITGELFF
D gene: -
J gene: TRBJ2-2
V gene: TRBV19

CDR3 protein: CASRTSGRDYNEQFF
D gene: TRBD2
J gene: TRBJ2-1
V gene: TRBV5-1

CDR3 protein: CASSRGQGTGELFF
D gene: -
J gene: TRBJ2-2
V gene: TRBV2

CDR3 protein: CASSLPGTVKAYEQYF
D gene: TRBD1
J gene: TRBJ2-7
V gene: TRBV28

CDR3 protein: CASRPNPLVRDRAYGYTF
D gene: TRBD1
J gene: TRBJ1-2
V gene: TRBV27

CDR3 protein: CASSSCGSTRLFLAKNIQYF
D gene: -
J gene: TRBJ2-4
V gene: TRBV12-1

CDR3 protein: CASSDPRTSGSDEQYF
D gene: TRBD2
J gene: TRBJ2-7
V gene: TRBV10-1

CDR3 protein: CASSPTGDPYEQYF
D gene: TRBD1
J gene: TRBJ2-7
V gene: TRBV18

CDR3 protein: CASSPQSSVGELFF
D gene: -
J gene: TRBJ2-2
V gene: TRBV18

CDR3 protein: CASSPQGGQPQHF
D gene: TRBD1
J gene: TRBJ1-5
V gene: TRBV19

CDR3 protein: CAWGLAGVANLKETQYF
D gene: TRBD2
J gene: TRBJ2-5
V gene: TRBV30

CDR3 protein: CSASHPSLGEEKLFF
D gene: -
J gene: TRBJ1-4
V gene: TRBV29-1

CDR3 protein: CASSPPSLAEPTDTQYF
D gene: -
J gene: TRBJ2-3
V gene: TRBV21-1

CDR3 protein: CASSKDRTGNGYTF
D gene: -
J gene: TRBJ1-2
V gene: TRBV21-1

CDR3 protein: CASSPQGTSQADTQYF
D gene: -
J gene: TRBJ2-3
V gene: TRBV9

CDR3 protein: CASSQGLAGTYEQYF
D gene: TRBD2
J gene: TRBJ2-7
V gene: TRBV18

CDR3 protein: CAIDFDYGYTF
D gene: -
J gene: TRBJ1-2
V gene: TRBV28

CDR3 protein: CASKSFRGFTYEQYF
D gene: -
J gene: TRBJ2-7
V gene: TRBV11-2

CDR3 protein: CASSSQGSDTEAFF
D gene: -
J gene: TRBJ1-1
V gene: TRBV5-1

CDR3 protein: CASSPRTGAVDTQYF
D gene: TRBD1
J gene: TRBJ2-3
V gene: TRBV7-2

CDR3 protein: CASSLNVLDTQYF
D gene: -
J gene: TRBJ2-3
V gene: TRBV11-3

CDR3 protein: CASSRSIRTSGRALKDTQYF
D gene: TRBD2
J gene: TRBJ2-3
V gene: TRBV4-1

CDR3 protein: CASSRGLADRVDTQYF
D gene: TRBD2
J gene: TRBJ2-3
V gene: TRBV7-9

CDR3 protein: CASSLQGPAGAGTTDTQYF
D gene: TRBD2
J gene: TRBJ2-3
V gene: TRBV5-1

CDR3 protein: CASSITPSSNQPQHF
D gene: -
J gene: TRBJ1-5
V gene: TRBV5-6

CDR3 protein: CASSFGAGSGTDTQYF
D gene: TRBD2
J gene: TRBJ2-3
V gene: TRBV7-2

CDR3 protein: CASSDLAGTSGRMRETQYF
D gene: TRBD2
J gene: TRBJ2-5
V gene: TRBV6-1

CDR3 protein: CASSFFLAGGFYEQYF
D gene: TRBD2
J gene: TRBJ2-7
V gene: TRBV27

CDR3 protein: CASSPPVGTGVENIQYF
D gene: TRBD1
J gene: TRBJ2-4
V gene: TRBV18

CDR3 protein: CASSPRGGDSPLHF
D gene: -
J gene: TRBJ1-6
V gene: TRBV6-5

CDR3 protein: CASSVRELVPDTQYF
D gene: -
J gene: TRBJ2-3
V gene: TRBV21-1

CDR3 protein: CASGQGGQPQHF
D gene: TRBD1
J gene: TRBJ1-5
V gene: TRBV28

CDR3 protein: CASSSLFPVGELFF
D gene: -
J gene: TRBJ2-2
V gene: TRBV7-2

CDR3 protein: CASSPGTGRTNVLTF
D gene: TRBD1
J gene: TRBJ2-6
V gene: TRBV7-9

CDR3 protein: CASSLDGFVPTGELFF
D gene: -
J gene: TRBJ2-2
V gene: TRBV5-1

CDR3 protein: CASSFGHQISGANVLTF
D gene: -
J gene: TRBJ2-6
V gene: TRBV27

CDR3 protein: CASSLRPGQESGKGTQYF
D gene: TRBD2
J gene: TRBJ2-5
V gene: TRBV7-2